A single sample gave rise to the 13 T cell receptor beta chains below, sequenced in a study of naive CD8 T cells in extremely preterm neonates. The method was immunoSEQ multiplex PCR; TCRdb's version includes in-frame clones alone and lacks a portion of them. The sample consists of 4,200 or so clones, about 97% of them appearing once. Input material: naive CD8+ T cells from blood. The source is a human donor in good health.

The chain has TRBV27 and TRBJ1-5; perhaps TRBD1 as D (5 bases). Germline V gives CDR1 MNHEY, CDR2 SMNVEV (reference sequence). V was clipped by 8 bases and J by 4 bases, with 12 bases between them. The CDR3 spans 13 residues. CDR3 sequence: CASGPDRNQPQHF. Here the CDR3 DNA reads TGTGCCAGCGGTCCCGACAGAAATCAGCCCCAGCATTTT.

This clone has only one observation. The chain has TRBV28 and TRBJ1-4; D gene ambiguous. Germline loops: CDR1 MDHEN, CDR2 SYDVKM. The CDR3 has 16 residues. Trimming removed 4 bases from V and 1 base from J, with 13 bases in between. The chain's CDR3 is CASSSFKEVTNEKLFF. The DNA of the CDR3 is TGTGCCAGCAGTTCCTTCAAGGAGGTAACTAATGAAAAACTGTTTTTT.

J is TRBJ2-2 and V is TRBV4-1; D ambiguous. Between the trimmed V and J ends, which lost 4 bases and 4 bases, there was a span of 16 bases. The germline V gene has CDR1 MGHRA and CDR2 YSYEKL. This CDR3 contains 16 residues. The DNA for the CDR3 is TGCGCCAGCAGCCCCACTGACACGATAACCACCGGGGAGCTGTTTTTT. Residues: CASSPTDTITTGELFF.

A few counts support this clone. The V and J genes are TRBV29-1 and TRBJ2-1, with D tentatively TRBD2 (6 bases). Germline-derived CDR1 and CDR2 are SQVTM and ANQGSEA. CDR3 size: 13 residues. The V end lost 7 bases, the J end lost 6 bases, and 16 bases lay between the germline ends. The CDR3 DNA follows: TGCAGCGGTGGCAGGCTCGGGGGCAATGAGCAGTTCTTC. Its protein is CSGGRLGGNEQFF.

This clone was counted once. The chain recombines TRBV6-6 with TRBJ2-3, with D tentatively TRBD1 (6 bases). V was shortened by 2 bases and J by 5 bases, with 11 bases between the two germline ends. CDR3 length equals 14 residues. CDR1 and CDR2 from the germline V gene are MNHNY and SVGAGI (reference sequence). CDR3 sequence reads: CASSYRTGRDTQYF. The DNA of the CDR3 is TGTGCCAGCAGTTACCGTACAGGGAGAGATACGCAGTATTTT.

As DNA, the CDR3 is TGTGCCAGCAGCTGGACAAATCAAGAGACCCAGTACTTC. Translation: CASSWTNQETQYF. The chain uses TRBV7-2 and TRBJ2-5, with a tentative D call TRBD1 (5 bases). The CDR3 runs 13 residues. Germline V gives CDR1 SGHTA, CDR2 FQGNSA. V lost 4 bases and J 2 bases, leaving 8 bases between the germline ends.

CDR3 nucleotides: TGTGCCAGCAGTGAAACCGTGGACAGGGGAAACACTGAAGCTTTCTTT. This gives the protein CASSETVDRGNTEAFF. This chain joins TRBV2 and TRBJ1-1, with 9 bases aligning to TRBD1. CDR1 and CDR2 from the germline V gene are SNHLY and FYNNEI. The length of the CDR3 is 16 residues. Trimming took 2 bases from V and 2 from J; bases not matched to a gene: 6. The full variable domain, with the rest looked up from reference TRBV2 and TRBJ1-1, is EPEVTQTPSHQVTQMGQEVILRCVPISNHLYFYWYRQILGQKVEFLVSFYNNEISEKSEIFDDQFSVERPDGSNFTLKIRSTKLEDSAMYFCASSETVDRGNTEAFFGQGTRLTVV.

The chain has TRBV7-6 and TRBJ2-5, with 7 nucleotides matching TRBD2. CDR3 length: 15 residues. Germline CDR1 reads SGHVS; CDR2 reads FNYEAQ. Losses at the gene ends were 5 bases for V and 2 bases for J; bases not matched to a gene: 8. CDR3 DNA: TGTGCCAGCAGCCGCTTTTCGGGACTACAAGAGACCCAGTACTTC. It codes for CASSRFSGLQETQYF.

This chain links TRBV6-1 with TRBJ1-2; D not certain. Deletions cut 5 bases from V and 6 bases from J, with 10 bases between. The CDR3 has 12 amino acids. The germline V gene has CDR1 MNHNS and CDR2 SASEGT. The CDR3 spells CASSYGGNGYTF. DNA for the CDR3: TGTGCCAGCAGTTATGGCGGAAATGGCTACACCTTC.

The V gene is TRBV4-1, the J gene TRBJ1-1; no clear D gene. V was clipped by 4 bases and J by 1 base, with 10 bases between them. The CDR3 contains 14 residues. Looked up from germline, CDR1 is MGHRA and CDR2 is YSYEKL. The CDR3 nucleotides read TGCGCCAGCAGCCTGAGGCAGACGAACACTGAAGCTTTCTTT. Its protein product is CASSLRQTNTEAFF.

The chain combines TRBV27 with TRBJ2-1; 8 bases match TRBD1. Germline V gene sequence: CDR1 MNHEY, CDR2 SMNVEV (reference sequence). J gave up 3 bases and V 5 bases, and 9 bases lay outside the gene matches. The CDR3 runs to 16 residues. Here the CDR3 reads CASSPRTGIHYNEQFF. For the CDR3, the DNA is TGTGCCAGCAGTCCACGGACAGGGATTCACTACAATGAGCAGTTCTTC.

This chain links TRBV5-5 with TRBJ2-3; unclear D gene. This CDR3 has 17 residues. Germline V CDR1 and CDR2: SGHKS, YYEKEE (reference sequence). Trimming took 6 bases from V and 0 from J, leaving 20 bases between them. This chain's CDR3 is CASNVVRRSASTDTQYF. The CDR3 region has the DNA TGTGCCAGCAACGTAGTTCGACGGAGTGCTAGCACAGATACGCAGTATTTT.

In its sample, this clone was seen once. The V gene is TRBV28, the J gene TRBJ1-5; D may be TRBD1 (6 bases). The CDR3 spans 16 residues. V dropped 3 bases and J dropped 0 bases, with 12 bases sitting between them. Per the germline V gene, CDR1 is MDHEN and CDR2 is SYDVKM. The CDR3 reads CASSLGAGYSNQPQHF. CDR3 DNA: TGTGCCAGCAGTTTGGGGGCAGGGTATAGCAATCAGCCCCAGCATTTT.